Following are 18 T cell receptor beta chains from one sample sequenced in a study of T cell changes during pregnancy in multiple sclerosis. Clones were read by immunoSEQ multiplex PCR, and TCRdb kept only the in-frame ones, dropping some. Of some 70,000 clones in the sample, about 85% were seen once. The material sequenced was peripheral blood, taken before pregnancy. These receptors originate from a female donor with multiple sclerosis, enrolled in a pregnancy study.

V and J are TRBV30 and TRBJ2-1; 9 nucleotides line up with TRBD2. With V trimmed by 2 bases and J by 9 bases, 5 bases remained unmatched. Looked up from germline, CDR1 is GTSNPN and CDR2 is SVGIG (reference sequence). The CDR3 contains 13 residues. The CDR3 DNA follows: TGTGCCTGGAGTCTCGGACTAGCGACTGAGCAGTTCTTC. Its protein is CAWSLGLATEQFF.

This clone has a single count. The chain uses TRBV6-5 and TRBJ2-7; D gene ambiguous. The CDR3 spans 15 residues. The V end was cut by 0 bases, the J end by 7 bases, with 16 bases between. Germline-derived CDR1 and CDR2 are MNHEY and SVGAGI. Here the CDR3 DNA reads TGTGCCAGCAGTTACTCGTACAGCCCCAGTGTGGAGCAGTACTTC. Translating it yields CASSYSYSPSVEQYF.

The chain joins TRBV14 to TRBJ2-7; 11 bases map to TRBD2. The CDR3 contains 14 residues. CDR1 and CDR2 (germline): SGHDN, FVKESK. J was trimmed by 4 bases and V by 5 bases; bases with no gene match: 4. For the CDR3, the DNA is TGTGCCAGCAGCTCATTAGCGGGAGGGTACGAGCAGTACTTC. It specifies CASSSLAGGYEQYF.

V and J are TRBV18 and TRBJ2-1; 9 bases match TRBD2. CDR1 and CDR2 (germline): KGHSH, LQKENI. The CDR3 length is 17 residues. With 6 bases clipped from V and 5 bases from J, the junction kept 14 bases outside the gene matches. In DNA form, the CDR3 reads TGTGCCAGCTCCCCCATTAAATCTAGCGGGGCACACAATGAGCAGTTCTTC. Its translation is CASSPIKSSGAHNEQFF.

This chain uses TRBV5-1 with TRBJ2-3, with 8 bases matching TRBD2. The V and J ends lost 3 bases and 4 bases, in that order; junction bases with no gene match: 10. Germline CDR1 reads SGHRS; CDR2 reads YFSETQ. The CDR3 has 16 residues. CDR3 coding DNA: TGCGCCAGCAGCTGGTCGGGGGGGCCCTTGGCAGATACGCAGTATTTT. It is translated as CASSWSGGPLADTQYF.

CDR3 amino acids: CASSSITGSNTEAFF. The CDR3 nucleotides are TGTGCCAGCAGCTCCATAACAGGGTCGAACACTGAAGCTTTCTTT. This chain uses TRBV14 with TRBJ1-1, with D possibly being TRBD1 (6 bases). Germline CDR1 SGHDN, CDR2 FVKESK. Trimming left V 5 bases short and J 1 base short, with 14 bases between. This CDR3 spans 15 amino acids.

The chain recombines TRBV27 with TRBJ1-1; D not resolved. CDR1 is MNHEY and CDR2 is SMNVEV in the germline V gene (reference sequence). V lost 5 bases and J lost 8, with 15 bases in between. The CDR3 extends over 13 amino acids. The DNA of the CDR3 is TGTGCCAGCAGTCCCCTCCCCAGAACCGAAGCTTTCTTT. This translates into CASSPLPRTEAFF.

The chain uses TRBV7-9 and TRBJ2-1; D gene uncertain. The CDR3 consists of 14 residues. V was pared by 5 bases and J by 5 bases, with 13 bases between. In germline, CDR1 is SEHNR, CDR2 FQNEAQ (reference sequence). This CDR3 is CASSLSVLDNEQFF. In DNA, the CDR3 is TGTGCCAGCAGCCTGAGTGTGCTCGACAATGAGCAGTTCTTC.

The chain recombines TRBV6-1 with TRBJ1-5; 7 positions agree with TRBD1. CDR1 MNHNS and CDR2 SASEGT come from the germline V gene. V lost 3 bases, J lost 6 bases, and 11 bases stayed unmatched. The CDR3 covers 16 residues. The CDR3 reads CASSDRQGDTAQPQHF. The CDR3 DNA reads TGTGCCAGCAGTGACAGACAGGGAGATACGGCTCAGCCCCAGCATTTT.

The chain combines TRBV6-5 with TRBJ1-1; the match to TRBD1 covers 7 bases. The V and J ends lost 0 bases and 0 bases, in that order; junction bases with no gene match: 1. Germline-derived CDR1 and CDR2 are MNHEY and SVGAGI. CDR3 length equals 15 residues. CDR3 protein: CASSYSTGMNTEAFF. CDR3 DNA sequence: TGTGCCAGCAGTTACTCGACAGGGATGAACACTGAAGCTTTCTTT.

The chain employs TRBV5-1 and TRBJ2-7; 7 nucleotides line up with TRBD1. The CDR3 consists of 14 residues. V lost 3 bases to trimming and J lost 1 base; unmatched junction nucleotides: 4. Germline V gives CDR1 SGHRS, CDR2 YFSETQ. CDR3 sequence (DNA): TGCGCCAGCAGCTCTACAGGGGTATCCTACGAGCAGTACTTC. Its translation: CASSSTGVSYEQYF.

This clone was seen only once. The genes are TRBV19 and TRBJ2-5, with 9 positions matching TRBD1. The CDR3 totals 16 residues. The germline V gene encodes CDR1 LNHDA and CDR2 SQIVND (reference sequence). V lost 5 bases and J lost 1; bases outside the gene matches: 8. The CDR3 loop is CASSGTGFYAQETQYF. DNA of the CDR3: TGTGCCAGTAGTGGGACAGGGTTTTACGCCCAAGAGACCCAGTACTTC.

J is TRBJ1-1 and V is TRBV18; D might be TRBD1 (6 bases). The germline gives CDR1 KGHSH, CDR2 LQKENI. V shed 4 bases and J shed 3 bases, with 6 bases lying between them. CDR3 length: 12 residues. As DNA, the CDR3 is TGTGCCAGCTCACGGACAGACACTGAAGCTTTCTTT. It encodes CASSRTDTEAFF.

The CDR3 here is CASSRVGRGGYGYTF. DNA of the CDR3: TGTGCCAGCAGCCGAGTTGGCAGGGGAGGGTATGGCTACACCTTC. V is TRBV5-4 and J is TRBJ1-2, with D perhaps TRBD1 (6 bases). CDR1 SGHNT and CDR2 YYREEE come from the germline V gene (reference sequence). V was shortened by 4 bases and J by 5 bases, with 18 bases between the two germline ends. The CDR3 is made up of 15 amino acids.

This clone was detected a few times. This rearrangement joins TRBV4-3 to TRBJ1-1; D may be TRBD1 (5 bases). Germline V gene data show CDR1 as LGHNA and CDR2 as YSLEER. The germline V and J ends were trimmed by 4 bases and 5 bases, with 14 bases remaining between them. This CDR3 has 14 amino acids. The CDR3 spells CASSPTRQYTEAFF. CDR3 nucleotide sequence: TGCGCCAGCAGCCCGACCCGACAGTATACTGAAGCTTTCTTT.

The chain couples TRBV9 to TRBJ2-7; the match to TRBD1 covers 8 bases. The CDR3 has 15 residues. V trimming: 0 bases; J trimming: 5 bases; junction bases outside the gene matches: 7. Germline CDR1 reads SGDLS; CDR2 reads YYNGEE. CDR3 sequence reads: CASSVAAGGWNEQYF. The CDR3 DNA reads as TGTGCCAGCAGCGTAGCGGCAGGGGGCTGGAACGAGCAGTACTTC.

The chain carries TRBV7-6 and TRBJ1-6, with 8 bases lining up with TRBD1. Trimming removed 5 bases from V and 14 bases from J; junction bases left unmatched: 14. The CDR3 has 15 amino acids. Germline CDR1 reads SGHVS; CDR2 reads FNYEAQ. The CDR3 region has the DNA TGTGCCAGCAGCACTCAGGTCCAGGGGGCGGTTGCCCTCCACTTT. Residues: CASSTQVQGAVALHF.

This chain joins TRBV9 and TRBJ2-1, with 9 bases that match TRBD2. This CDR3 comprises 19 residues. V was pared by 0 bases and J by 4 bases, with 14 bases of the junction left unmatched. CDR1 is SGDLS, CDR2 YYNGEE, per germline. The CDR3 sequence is CASSVVGGSRTSEYNEQFF. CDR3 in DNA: TGTGCCAGCAGCGTAGTCGGGGGTTCCAGGACTAGCGAATACAATGAGCAGTTCTTC. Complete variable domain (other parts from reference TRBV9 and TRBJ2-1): DSGVTQTPKHLITATGQRVTLRCSPRSGDLSVYWYQQSLDQGLQFLIQYYNGEERAKGNILERFSAQQFPDLHSELNLSSLELGDSALYFCASSVVGGSRTSEYNEQFFGPGTRLTVL.